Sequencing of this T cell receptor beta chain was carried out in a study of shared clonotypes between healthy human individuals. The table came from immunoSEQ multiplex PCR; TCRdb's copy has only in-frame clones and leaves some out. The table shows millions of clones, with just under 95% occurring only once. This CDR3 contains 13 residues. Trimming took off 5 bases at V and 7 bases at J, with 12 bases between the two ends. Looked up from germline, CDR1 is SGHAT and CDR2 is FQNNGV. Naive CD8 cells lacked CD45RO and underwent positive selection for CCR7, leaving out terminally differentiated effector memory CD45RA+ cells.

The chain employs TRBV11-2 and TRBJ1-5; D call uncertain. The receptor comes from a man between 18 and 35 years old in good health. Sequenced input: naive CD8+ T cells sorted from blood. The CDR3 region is CASSPASWQPQHF. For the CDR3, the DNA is TGTGCCAGCAGCCCAGCTAGCTGGCAGCCCCAGCATTTT.